This entry lists 24 T cell receptor beta chains sequenced from one sample in a study of metastatic and nonmetastatic thyroid tumors. Using MiXCR, TCRdb re-called clones from the PCR reads. The top ten clones hold over 9.5% of a sample with approximately 22,000 clones, about a sixth of them seen once. Among the patients, none had received any treatment before thyroid surgery. Sequencing was done on a sample of tumor tissue. Receptors were obtained from a female donor with papillary thyroid cancer or a benign thyroid nodule (not recorded which). Some clones in this sample may be carry-over from other donors' samples.

Sample share makes this clone large. V is TRBV20-1 and J is TRBJ2-1, with a weak D call TRBD2 (6 bases). The CDR3 contains 14 residues. In germline, CDR1 is DFQATT, CDR2 SNEGSKA (reference sequence). The ends were cut back, 3 bases at V and 4 bases at J, with 13 bases in the middle. CDR3 bases: TGCAGTGCTAGCTCAAGCGGGCCTTACAATGAGCAGTTCTTC. Translating it yields CSASSSGPYNEQFF.

For this clone: A much larger clonotype is one base distant, so this may be a read error. The chain has TRBV9 and TRBJ1-2, with a tentative D call TRBD1 (6 bases). The CDR3 length is 14 residues. Germline V gives CDR1 SGDLS, CDR2 YYNGEE. The DNA for the CDR3 is TGTGCCAACAGCGTAGGGGGGGCGCGCTATGGCTACACCTTC. Its protein is CANSVGGARYGYTF.

This clone was seen ten or more times. The chain joins TRBV6-4 to TRBJ2-1; weak D call: TRBD2 (8 bases). The CDR3 extends over 14 amino acids. Germline V gene sequence: CDR1 MRHNA, CDR2 SNTAGT. Trimming removed 9 bases at V and 7 bases at J, with 19 bases between. The CDR3 DNA reads as TGTGCCAGTGCGCGGGAGGCCAGGGGGAATGAGCAGTTCTTC. Translation gives CASAREARGNEQFF.

Of note for this clone: At the DNA level, this CDR3 is encoded by other sequences in the same sample as well. The chain is built from TRBV5-6 and TRBJ2-2; 8 positions match TRBD1. This CDR3 has 17 amino acids. CDR1 and CDR2 from the germline V gene are SGHDT and YYEEEE. With 4 bases clipped from V and 4 bases from J, the junction kept 12 bases outside the gene matches. The CDR3 DNA is TGTGCCAGCAGCCCCGGAGGCCTCACAGGGGGCACCGGGGAGCTGTTTTTT. Amino acids: CASSPGGLTGGTGELFF.

J is TRBJ2-3 and V is TRBV30; D is undetermined. The germline V and J ends were trimmed by 4 bases and 3 bases, with 11 bases remaining between them. This CDR3 is 13 amino acids long. Germline loops: CDR1 GTSNPN, CDR2 SVGIG (reference sequence). The CDR3 region has the DNA TGTGCCTGGAACGGCCCAGCTACAGATACGCAGTATTTT. Protein: CAWNGPATDTQYF.

This clone is judged medium-sized. The V and J genes are TRBV9 and TRBJ2-5; D is undetermined. Germline lookup yields CDR1 SGDLS and CDR2 YYNGEE. The V end lost 3 bases, the J end lost 2 bases, and 11 bases lay between the germline ends. The length of the CDR3 is 14 residues. CDR3 coding DNA: TGTGCCAGCAGCGCCGAAGGAACTCAAGAGACCCAGTACTTC. It is translated as CASSAEGTQETQYF.

This clone was seen only a few times. Just one base apart from a much larger clone, this may be a read error. The genes are TRBV13 and TRBJ1-5; the D gene is possibly TRBD1 (5 bases). CDR3 length: 15 amino acids. V gave up 2 bases and J gave up 3 bases, with 11 bases separating them. Germline V gene data show CDR1 as PRHDT and CDR2 as FYEKMQ (reference sequence). The chain's CDR3 is CASSLWGNHNQPQHF. The CDR3 DNA is TGTGCCAGCAGCTTATGGGGGAACCACAATCAGCCCCAGCATTTT.

This clone came up many times. The rearrangement links TRBV5-1 to TRBJ1-2; D is perhaps TRBD1 (5 bases). Trimming removed 5 bases from V and 3 bases from J, with 14 bases in between. This CDR3 is built from 14 residues. The germline V gene has CDR1 SGHRS and CDR2 YFSETQ. CDR3 amino acids: CASSIEGRDYGYTF. CDR3 DNA: TGCGCCAGCAGTATAGAGGGGCGCGACTATGGCTACACCTTC.

This clone showed up many times. The chain joins TRBV6-1 to TRBJ1-2; 8 nucleotides match TRBD1. CDR3 length: 15 residues. J lost 3 bases, V lost 3 bases, and 6 bases had no gene match. Germline V gives CDR1 MNHNS, CDR2 SASEGT. CDR3 nucleotide sequence: TGTGCCAGCAGTGATGGGGACAGGCGGGACTATGGCTACACCTTC. Its translation: CASSDGDRRDYGYTF.

This clone was detected many times. This sequence joins TRBV6-5 and TRBJ2-1, with a tentative D call TRBD2 (7 bases). Germline lookup yields CDR1 MNHEY and CDR2 SVGAGI. The CDR3 length is 15 residues. The V and J ends lost 0 bases and 7 bases respectively, with 13 bases between them. CDR3: CASSYSGGPTNEQFF. The CDR3 coding sequence is TGTGCCAGCAGTTACTCGGGGGGGCCTACAAATGAGCAGTTCTTC.

For this clone: One end of the junction does not line up with germline, which may come from a read error. This chain joins TRBV4-1 and TRBJ2-7, with no clear D. There are 14 residues in the CDR3. Germline-derived CDR1 and CDR2 are MGHRA and YSYEKL. The chain's CDR3 is CASSQPQLRYEQYF. CDR3 DNA: TGCGCCAGCAGCCAACCCCAGTTACGATACGAACAGTACTTC.

This clone was detected a few times. The rearrangement joins TRBV27 to TRBJ2-2; D gene uncertain. Germline CDR1 is MNHEY and CDR2 is SMNVEV (reference sequence). CDR3 length: 14 amino acids. V was clipped by 9 bases and J by 6 bases, with 17 bases between them. The CDR3 loop is CASSLRLGSGELFF. The DNA of the CDR3 is TGTGCCAGTAGTCTAAGACTGGGGTCCGGGGAGCTGTTTTTT.

There are many counts of this clone. This chain joins TRBV4-2 and TRBJ2-1, with a tentative D call TRBD2 (5 bases). Germline V CDR1 and CDR2: LGHNA, YNFKEQ. V was pared by 1 base and J by 0 bases, with 16 bases between. This CDR3 comprises 18 residues. The CDR3 here is CASSQVNKAGYSYNEQFF. CDR3 coding DNA: TGTGCCAGCAGCCAAGTTAATAAGGCGGGCTACTCCTACAATGAGCAGTTCTTC.

As regards this clone: A clone one base away is much larger, so this may be a read error. This chain joins TRBV29-1 and TRBJ1-1; 8 positions match TRBD1. Looked up from germline, CDR1 is SQVTM and CDR2 is ANQGSEA. The CDR3 totals 13 residues. CDR3 bases: TGCGGCGTGGCAGCTACAGGGGGGGCTGAAGCTTTCTTT. Its translation: CGVAATGGAEAFF.

The sample holds a few counts of this clone. The chain recombines TRBV12-3 or TRBV12-4 with TRBJ1-5; 10 bases agree with TRBD1. V lost 6 bases, J lost 13 bases, and 12 bases stayed unmatched. The length of the CDR3 is 14 residues. CDR3 sequence reads: CASSGTGETQTQHF. CDR3 coding DNA: TGTGCCAGCAGCGGGACAGGGGAAACTCAGACACAGCATTTT.

This clone came up many times. This may come from a read error, since a much larger clone is one base off. The chain combines TRBV28 with TRBJ1-2; a possible D gene is TRBD1 (5 bases). Germline V lookup: CDR1 MDHEN, CDR2 SYDVKM. The V end was cut by 7 bases, the J end by 4 bases, with 16 bases between. The CDR3 is 14 amino acids. CDR3 coding DNA: TGTGCCAGCATCCCAACGGGGGGTTTCTATGGCTACACCTTC. Translating it yields CASIPTGGFYGYTF.

To note about this clone: Being one base from a much bigger clone, this may be a read error. Within the sample, other DNA sequences also encode this same CDR3. This sequence joins TRBV5-5 and TRBJ2-5; D gene ambiguous. The CDR3 consists of 14 residues. Per germline, CDR1 SGHKS and CDR2 YYEKEE (reference sequence). The CDR3 is CASSLGHLQETQYF. For the CDR3, the DNA is TGTGCCAGCAGCTTGGGACACCTCCAAGAGACGCAGTACTTC.

Many counts were recorded for this clone. The rearrangement joins TRBV5-1 to TRBJ2-7; D unresolved. Germline CDR1 reads SGHRS; CDR2 reads YFSETQ. The length of the CDR3 is 14 residues. The ends were cut back, 3 bases at V and 1 base at J, with 11 bases in the middle. For the CDR3, the DNA is TGCGCCAGCAGCTCCAAATCCGAATCCTACGAGCAGTACTTC. Encoded protein: CASSSKSESYEQYF.

This clone was counted at least ten times. This rearrangement joins TRBV24-1 to TRBJ2-7; 7 bases are shared with TRBD1. This CDR3 spans 16 amino acids. J was trimmed by 3 bases and V by 1 base; bases with no gene match: 8. Germline V lookup: CDR1 KGHDR, CDR2 SFDVKD. CDR3 nucleotide sequence: TGTGCCACCAGTGATTTTGACAGGGAAGGGGACTACGAGCAGTACTTC. It yields the protein CATSDFDREGDYEQYF.

This clone was recorded many times. The chain has TRBV11-2 and TRBJ2-1; 13 nucleotides agree with TRBD2. The V segment lost 4 bases and the J segment 9 bases; nucleotides outside the gene matches: 6. Germline loops: CDR1 SGHAT, CDR2 FQNNGV. CDR3 length: 15 residues. CDR3 sequence (DNA): TGTGCCAGCAGCTCAGGACTAGCGGGAGAGTCTGAGCAGTTCTTC. It translates to CASSSGLAGESEQFF.

This clone was observed many times. The CDR3 coding sequence is TGCAGCGCCCGGACAGGGTTCGATCAGCCCCAGCATTTT. Protein: CSARTGFDQPQHF. The chain carries TRBV29-1 and TRBJ1-5, with 8 bases identical to TRBD1. This CDR3 spans 13 amino acids. V shed 7 bases and J 5 bases; nucleotides not matched to a gene: 7. Germline loops: CDR1 SQVTM, CDR2 ANQGSEA.

This clone has at least ten counts. The rearrangement joins TRBV5-1 to TRBJ1-1, with a tentative D call TRBD1 (6 bases). From germline, CDR1 is SGHRS and CDR2 YFSETQ. CDR3 size: 15 residues. Between the trimmed V and J ends, which lost 4 bases and 0 bases, there was a span of 13 bases. The CDR3 sequence is CASSTTQGMNTEAFF. CDR3 DNA: TGCGCCAGCAGCACGACACAGGGCATGAACACTGAAGCTTTCTTT.

This clone was seen repeatedly, ten times or more. The chain has TRBV19 and TRBJ1-1; D gene uncertain. V lost 1 base and J lost 0, with 15 bases in between. CDR1 is LNHDA and CDR2 is SQIVND in the germline V gene (reference sequence). This CDR3 comprises 17 residues. In DNA form, the CDR3 reads TGTGCCAGTAGTATAGGTGGGCAGATCTTAATGAACACTGAAGCTTTCTTT. It codes for CASSIGGQILMNTEAFF.

This clone was observed at least ten times. The J gene is TRBJ2-7, the V gene TRBV20-1, with D unresolved. V shed 0 bases and J shed 1 base, with 7 bases lying between them. The germline gives CDR1 DFQATT, CDR2 SNEGSKA (reference sequence). The CDR3 loop spans 13 amino acids. The CDR3 here is CSARDARSYEQYF. The DNA for the CDR3 is TGCAGTGCTAGAGATGCCCGTTCCTACGAGCAGTACTTC.